One sample yielded the 19 T cell receptor beta chains listed below, sequenced in a study of control samples from healthy donors and cancer patients. Assay used: immunoSEQ multiplex PCR; TCRdb lists only in-frame clones, some missing. The sample has some 22,000 clones; around four fifths are singletons. Specimen: PBMCs. All receptors come from a man between 60 and 75 years old with colorectal cancer.

V and J are TRBV7-6 and TRBJ2-2; perhaps TRBD2 as D (5 bases). CDR1 is SGHVS, CDR2 FNYEAQ, per germline. V lost 3 bases and J lost 6, with 14 bases in between. There are 15 residues in the CDR3. CDR3 DNA: TGTGCCAGCAGCTTCGGGGAATCGATCGCCGGGGAGCTGTTTTTT. Translation: CASSFGESIAGELFF.

The rearrangement links TRBV21-1 to TRBJ2-3; the table's D gene call, TRBD1, was not cross checked with the DNA. TRBV21-1 is an annotated pseudogene. The CDR3 sequence is 16 residues long. The CDR3 DNA follows: TGTGCCAGCACCAAAAGGGACAGTAATCGCACAGATACGCAGTATTTT. The encoded protein is CASTKRDSNRTDTQYF.

In nucleotides, the CDR3 is TGTGCCAGCAGTGAGAACAGGGGGCGTCTCACTGAAGCTTTCTTT. This encodes CASSENRGRLTEAFF. This chain links TRBV6-1 with TRBJ1-1, with 9 bases fitting TRBD1. The V gene's germline CDR1 is MNHNS and CDR2 SASEGT. The ends lost 3 bases at V and 4 bases at J; junction bases unmatched: 6. This CDR3 region has 15 residues.

This clone is hyperexpanded by share. The chain has TRBV14 and TRBJ1-6; D unclear. Germline lookup yields CDR1 SGHDN and CDR2 FVKESK. Deletions cut 2 bases from V and 9 bases from J, with 14 bases between. CDR3 length: 15 amino acids. This CDR3 is CASSQFGPWGSPLHF. In DNA form, the CDR3 reads TGTGCCAGCAGCCAATTTGGCCCGTGGGGTTCACCCCTCCACTTT.

This sequence joins TRBV12-5 and TRBJ1-5; TRBD1 matches at 7 bases. The CDR3 has 15 amino acids. V trimming: 0 bases; J trimming: 6 bases; junction bases outside the gene matches: 5. Germline assignment: CDR1 LGHNT and CDR2 FRNRAP. The CDR3 protein is CASGLVRRGGQPQHF. DNA of the CDR3: TGTGCTAGTGGTTTGGTACGCAGGGGGGGTCAGCCCCAGCATTTT. Using reference TRBV12-5 and TRBJ1-5 for the parts outside the CDR3, the full variable domain is DARVTQTPRHKVTEMGQEVTMRCQPILGHNTVFWYRQTMMQGLELLAYFRNRAPLDDSGMPKDRFSAEMPDATLATLKIQPSEPRDSAVYFCASGLVRRGGQPQHFGDGTRLSIL.

The chain joins TRBV3-1 (or the pseudogene TRBV3-2) to TRBJ2-1, with TRBD2 matching 10 bases. J lost 4 bases, V lost 2 bases, and 11 bases had no gene match. Germline values: CDR1 LGHDT, CDR2 YNNKEL (reference sequence). The CDR3 has 18 amino acids. The CDR3 here is CASSQSIYDSGGYNEQFF. Written as DNA, the CDR3 is TGTGCCAGCAGCCAATCCATATACGATAGCGGGGGGTACAATGAGCAGTTCTTC.

The rearrangement joins TRBV5-5 to TRBJ1-3; D remains unclear. This CDR3 has 15 amino acids. Germline CDR1 is SGHKS and CDR2 is YYEKEE (reference sequence). Trimming stripped 0 bases from V and 0 bases from J, with 7 bases between. This chain's CDR3 is CASSLEVASGNTIYF. CDR3 bases: TGTGCCAGCAGCTTGGAGGTAGCCTCTGGAAACACCATATATTTT.

The rearrangement joins TRBV6-2 or TRBV6-3 to TRBJ1-1, with 7 bases aligning to TRBD1. CDR3 length equals 13 residues. Germline loops: CDR1 MNHEY, CDR2 SVGEGT. The ends lost 4 bases at V and 1 base at J; junction bases unmatched: 0. The CDR3, as DNA: TGTGCCAGCAGTTGGACAGGGAACACTGAAGCTTTCTTT. It encodes CASSWTGNTEAFF.

V gene TRBV5-1 combines with J gene TRBJ2-1; D not certain. V dropped 0 bases and J dropped 12 bases, with 13 bases sitting between them. The CDR3 totals 13 residues. In germline, CDR1 is SGHRS, CDR2 YFSETQ. The CDR3 DNA reads TGCGCCAGCAGCTTGGCCAGTGTTTCACCGCAGTTCTTC. Its protein is CASSLASVSPQFF.

This chain uses TRBV4-1 with TRBJ1-3; 8 nucleotides agree with TRBD1. The CDR3 is 20 amino acids. The V gene's germline CDR1 is MGHRA and CDR2 YSYEKL. Trimming took 2 bases from V and 0 from J; bases not matched to a gene: 15. The CDR3 reads CASSQRSGGRGQSSGNTIYF. The CDR3 region has the DNA TGCGCCAGCAGCCAACGAAGCGGGGGCAGGGGGCAGAGCTCTGGAAACACCATATATTTT.

The chain combines TRBV3-1 (or the pseudogene TRBV3-2) with TRBJ1-5, with TRBD1 as a possible D gene (6 bases). Germline values: CDR1 LGHDT, CDR2 YNNKEL (reference sequence). Trimming pared 2 bases from V and 4 bases from J, leaving 9 bases between. There are 14 residues in the CDR3. The CDR3 is CASSQWDTNQPQHF. For the CDR3, the DNA is TGTGCCAGCAGCCAATGGGACACTAATCAGCCCCAGCATTTT.

Here the CDR3 DNA reads TGTGCCAGCTCGCCCCGACAGCACCTAGGAGAGCAGTACTTC. Its translation: CASSPRQHLGEQYF. The rearrangement uses TRBV18 and TRBJ2-7, with a possible D match to TRBD1 (5 bases). The CDR3 is made up of 14 amino acids. The germline V gene encodes CDR1 KGHSH and CDR2 LQKENI. Trimming left V 6 bases short and J 7 bases short, with 19 bases between.

This sequence joins TRBV4-1 and TRBJ2-2, with TRBD1 as a possible D gene (5 bases). V was pared by 4 bases and J by 0 bases, with 12 bases between. Germline V gives CDR1 MGHRA, CDR2 YSYEKL. The CDR3 sequence is 16 residues long. In nucleotides, the CDR3 is TGCGCCAGCAGCCCTGGGGCAGGCTCGAACACCGGGGAGCTGTTTTTT. Its protein is CASSPGAGSNTGELFF.

The chain joins TRBV4-1 to TRBJ1-1, with D possibly being TRBD1 (6 bases). The V end lost 0 bases, the J end lost 5 bases, and 13 bases lay between the germline ends. This CDR3 has 15 amino acids. Germline-derived CDR1 and CDR2 are MGHRA and YSYEKL. This chain's CDR3 is CASSQEQGAVTEAFF. As DNA, the CDR3 is TGCGCCAGCAGCCAAGAACAGGGAGCTGTGACTGAAGCTTTCTTT.

The genes are TRBV4-1 and TRBJ2-3; 8 bases fit TRBD2. The V segment lost 7 bases and the J segment 5 bases; nucleotides outside the gene matches: 8. Germline V lookup: CDR1 MGHRA, CDR2 YSYEKL. This CDR3 comprises 14 residues. The CDR3 nucleotides are TGCGCCAGCAAGTTAAGCCTAGCGGGAGATACGCAGTATTTT. Protein product: CASKLSLAGDTQYF.

The V call is TRBV12-3 or TRBV12-4, the J call TRBJ1-2; 8 bases align to TRBD1. V shed 6 bases, J shed 5 bases, and the junction held 5 bases outside the gene matches. The CDR3 is 13 amino acids. The CDR3 nucleotides are TGTGCCAGCAGGCCCACAGGGGGATATGGCTACACCTTC. Its translation is CASRPTGGYGYTF.

Only a few counts were recorded for this clone. The rearrangement links TRBV4-1 to TRBJ2-5; D remains ambiguous. Germline lookup yields CDR1 MGHRA and CDR2 YSYEKL. CDR3 length equals 17 residues. V lost 1 base and J 1 base, leaving 16 bases between the germline ends. CDR3 loop: CASSQGGTLGIQETQYF. The CDR3 DNA sequence: TGCGCCAGCAGCCAAGGTGGTACCTTAGGGATCCAAGAGACCCAGTACTTC.

This sequence joins TRBV6-5 and TRBJ2-3; 8 nucleotides agree with TRBD2. The CDR3 is 16 amino acids. Per germline, CDR1 MNHEY and CDR2 SVGAGI. The junction had 5 bases not matched to a gene; V was cut back by 1 base and J by 2 bases. The CDR3 DNA reads as TGTGCCAGCAGTTACTGGACTAGCTCCTCCACAGATACGCAGTATTTT. Its translation is CASSYWTSSSTDTQYF.

The chain links TRBV13 to TRBJ2-3; 10 nucleotides align to TRBD2. CDR3 length: 15 amino acids. Germline CDR1 is PRHDT and CDR2 is FYEKMQ (reference sequence). With V trimmed by 4 bases and J by 1 base, 2 bases remained unmatched. Here the CDR3 reads CASSSGTSGTDTQYF. The CDR3 nucleotides read TGTGCCAGCAGCTCCGGGACTAGCGGCACAGATACGCAGTATTTT.